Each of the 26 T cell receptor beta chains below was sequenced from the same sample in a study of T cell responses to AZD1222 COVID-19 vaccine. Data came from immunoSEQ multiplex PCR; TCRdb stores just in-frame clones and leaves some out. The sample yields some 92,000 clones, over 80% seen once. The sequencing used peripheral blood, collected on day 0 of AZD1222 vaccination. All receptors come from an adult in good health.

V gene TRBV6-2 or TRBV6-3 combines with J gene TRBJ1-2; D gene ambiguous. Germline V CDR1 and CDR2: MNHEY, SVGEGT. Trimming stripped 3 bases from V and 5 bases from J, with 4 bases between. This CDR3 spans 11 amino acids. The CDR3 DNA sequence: TGTGCCAGCAGTTATGCGTATGGCTACACCTTC. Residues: CASSYAYGYTF.

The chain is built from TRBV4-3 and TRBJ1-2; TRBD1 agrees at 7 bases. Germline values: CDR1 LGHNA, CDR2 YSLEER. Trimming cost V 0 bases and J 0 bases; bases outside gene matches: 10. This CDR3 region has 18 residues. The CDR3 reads CASSQDLAVGTANYGYTF. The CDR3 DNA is TGCGCCAGCAGCCAAGATTTAGCCGTCGGGACAGCTAACTATGGCTACACCTTC.

The chain's CDR3 is CASTAGGRGVGEQYF. The CDR3, as DNA: TGTGCCAGCACAGCGGGAGGGCGGGGTGTTGGGGAGCAGTACTTC. The rearrangement links TRBV28 to TRBJ2-7; TRBD2 matches at 10 bases. The trim removed 7 bases at V and 7 bases at J, leaving 13 bases unmatched. Germline assignment: CDR1 MDHEN and CDR2 SYDVKM. CDR3 length: 15 amino acids.

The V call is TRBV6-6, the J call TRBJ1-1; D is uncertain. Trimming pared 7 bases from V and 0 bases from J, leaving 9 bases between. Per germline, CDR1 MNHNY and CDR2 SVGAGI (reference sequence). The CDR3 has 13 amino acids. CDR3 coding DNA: TGTGCCAGCATAGGGCTTATGAACACTGAAGCTTTCTTT. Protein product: CASIGLMNTEAFF.

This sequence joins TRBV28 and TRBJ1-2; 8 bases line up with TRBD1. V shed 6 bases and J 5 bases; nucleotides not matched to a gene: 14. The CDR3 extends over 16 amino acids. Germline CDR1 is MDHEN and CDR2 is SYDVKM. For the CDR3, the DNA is TGTGCCAGCAGCTATCCAGAAGGACAGGGTCTGTATGGCTACACCTTC. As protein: CASSYPEGQGLYGYTF.

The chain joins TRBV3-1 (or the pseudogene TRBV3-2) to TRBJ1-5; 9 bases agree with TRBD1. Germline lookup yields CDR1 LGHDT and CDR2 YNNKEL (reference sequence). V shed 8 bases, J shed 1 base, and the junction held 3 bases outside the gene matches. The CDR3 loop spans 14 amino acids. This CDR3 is CASRQGGSNQPQHF. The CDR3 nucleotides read TGTGCCAGCCGACAGGGGGGGAGCAATCAGCCCCAGCATTTT.

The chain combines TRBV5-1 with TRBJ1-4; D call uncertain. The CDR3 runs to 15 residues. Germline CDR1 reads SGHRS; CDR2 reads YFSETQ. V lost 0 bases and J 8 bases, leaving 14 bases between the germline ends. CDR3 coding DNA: TGCGCCAGCAGCTTGGCTGGGTCCACGGAGGAAAAACTGTTTTTT. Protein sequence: CASSLAGSTEEKLFF.

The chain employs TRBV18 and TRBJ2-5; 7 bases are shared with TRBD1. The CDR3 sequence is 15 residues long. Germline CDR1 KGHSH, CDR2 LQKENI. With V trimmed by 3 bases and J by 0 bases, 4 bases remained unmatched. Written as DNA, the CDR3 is TGTGCCAGCTCACCGCGACAGGGACACCAAGAGACCCAGTACTTC. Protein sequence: CASSPRQGHQETQYF.

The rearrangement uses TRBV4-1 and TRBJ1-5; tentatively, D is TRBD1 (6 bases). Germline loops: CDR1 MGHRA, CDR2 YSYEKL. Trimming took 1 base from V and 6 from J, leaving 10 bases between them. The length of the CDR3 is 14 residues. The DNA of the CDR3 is TGCGCCAGCAGCCAAGGAGGGGGTCTTCAGCCCCAGCATTTT. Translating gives CASSQGGGLQPQHF.

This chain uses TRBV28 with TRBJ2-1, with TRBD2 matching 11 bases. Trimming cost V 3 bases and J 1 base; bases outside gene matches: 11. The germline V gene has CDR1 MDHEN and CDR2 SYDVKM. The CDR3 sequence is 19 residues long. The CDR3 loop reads CASSFASPTSGSSYNEQFF. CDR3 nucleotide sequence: TGTGCCAGCAGTTTCGCAAGCCCAACTAGCGGGAGTTCCTACAATGAGCAGTTCTTC.

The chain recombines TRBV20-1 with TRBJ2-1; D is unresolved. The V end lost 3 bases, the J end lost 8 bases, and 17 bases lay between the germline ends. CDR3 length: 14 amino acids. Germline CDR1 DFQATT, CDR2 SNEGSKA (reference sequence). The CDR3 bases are TGCAGTGCTAGTGAGCCAACCCGGTGGGATGAGCAGTTCTTC. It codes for CSASEPTRWDEQFF.

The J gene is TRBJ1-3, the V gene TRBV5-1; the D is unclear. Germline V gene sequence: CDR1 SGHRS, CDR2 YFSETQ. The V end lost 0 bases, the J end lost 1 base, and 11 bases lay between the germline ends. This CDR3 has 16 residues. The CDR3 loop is CASSLEPGKSGNTIYF. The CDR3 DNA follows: TGCGCCAGCAGCTTGGAACCTGGGAAATCTGGAAACACCATATATTTT.

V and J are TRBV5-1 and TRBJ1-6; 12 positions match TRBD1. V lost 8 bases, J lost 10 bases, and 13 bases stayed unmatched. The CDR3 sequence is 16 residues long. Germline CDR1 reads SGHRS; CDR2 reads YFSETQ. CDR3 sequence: CASSTLPGQGASPLHF. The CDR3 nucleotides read TGCGCCAGTTCGACTTTGCCGGGACAGGGGGCCTCACCCCTCCACTTT. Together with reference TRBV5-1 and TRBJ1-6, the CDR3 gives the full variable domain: KAGVTQTPRYLIKTRGQQVTLSCSPISGHRSVSWYQQTPGQGLQFLFEYFSETQRNKGNFPGRFSGRQFSNSRSEMNVSTLELGDSALYLCASSTLPGQGASPLHFGNGTRLTVT.

CDR3 nucleotides: TGTGCCATCAGCGCGGCGGCGAACACTGAAGCTTTCTTT. Its translation: CAISAAANTEAFF. This rearrangement joins TRBV10-3 to TRBJ1-1; D unresolved. Germline values: CDR1 ENHRY, CDR2 SYGVKD. The CDR3 has 13 residues. V lost 6 bases and J 1 base, leaving 9 bases between the germline ends.

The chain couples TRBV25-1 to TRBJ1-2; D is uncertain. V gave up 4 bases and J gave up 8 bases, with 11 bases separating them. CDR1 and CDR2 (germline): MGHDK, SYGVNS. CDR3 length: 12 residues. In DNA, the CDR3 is TGTGCCAGCAGTGCCTCCCTAGAGGGCTACACCTTC. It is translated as CASSASLEGYTF.

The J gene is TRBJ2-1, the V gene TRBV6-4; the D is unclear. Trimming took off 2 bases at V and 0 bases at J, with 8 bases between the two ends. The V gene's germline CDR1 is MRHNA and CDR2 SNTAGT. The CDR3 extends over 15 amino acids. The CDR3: CASSDQESSYNEQFF. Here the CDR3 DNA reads TGTGCCAGCAGTGACCAGGAGAGCTCCTACAATGAGCAGTTCTTC.

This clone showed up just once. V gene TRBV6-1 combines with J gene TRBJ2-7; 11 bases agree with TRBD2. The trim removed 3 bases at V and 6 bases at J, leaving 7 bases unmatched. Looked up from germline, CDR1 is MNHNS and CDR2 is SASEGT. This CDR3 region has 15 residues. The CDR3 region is CASSDSGRVPGEQYF. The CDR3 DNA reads TGTGCCAGCAGTGATAGCGGGAGGGTTCCGGGCGAGCAGTACTTC.

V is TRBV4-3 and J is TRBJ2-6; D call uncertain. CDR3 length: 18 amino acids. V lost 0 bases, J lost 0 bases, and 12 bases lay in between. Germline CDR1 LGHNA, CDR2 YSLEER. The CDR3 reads CASSQDGSVISGANVLTF. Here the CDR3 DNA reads TGCGCCAGCAGCCAAGATGGGTCCGTGATCTCTGGGGCCAACGTCCTGACTTTC.

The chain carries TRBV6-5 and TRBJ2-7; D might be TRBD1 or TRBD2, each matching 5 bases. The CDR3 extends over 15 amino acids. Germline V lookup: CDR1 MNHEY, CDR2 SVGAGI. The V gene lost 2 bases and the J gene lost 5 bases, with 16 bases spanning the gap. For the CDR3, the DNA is TGTGCCAGCAGTTACGGAGGCAGGGTGGGAAACGAGCAGTACTTC. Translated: CASSYGGRVGNEQYF.

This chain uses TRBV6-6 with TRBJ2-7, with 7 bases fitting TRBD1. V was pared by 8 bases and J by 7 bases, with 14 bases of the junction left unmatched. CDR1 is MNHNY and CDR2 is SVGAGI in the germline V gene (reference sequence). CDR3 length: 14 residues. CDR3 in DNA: TGTGCCAGCGAAAAGAGACAGGGTTTTATGGAGCAGTACTTC. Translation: CASEKRQGFMEQYF.

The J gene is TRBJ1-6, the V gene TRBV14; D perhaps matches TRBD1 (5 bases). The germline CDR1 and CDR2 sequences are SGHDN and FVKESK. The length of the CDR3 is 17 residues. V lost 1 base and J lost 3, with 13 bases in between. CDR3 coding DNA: TGTGCCAGCAGCCAAGCGGGGGGAAGGGGCTATAATTCACCCCTCCACTTT. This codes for CASSQAGGRGYNSPLHF.

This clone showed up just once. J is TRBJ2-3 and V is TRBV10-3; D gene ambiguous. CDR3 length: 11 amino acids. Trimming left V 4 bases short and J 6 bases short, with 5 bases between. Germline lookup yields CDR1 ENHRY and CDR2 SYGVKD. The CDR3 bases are TGTGCCATCAGTGTACTGGATACGCAGTATTTT. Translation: CAISVLDTQYF.

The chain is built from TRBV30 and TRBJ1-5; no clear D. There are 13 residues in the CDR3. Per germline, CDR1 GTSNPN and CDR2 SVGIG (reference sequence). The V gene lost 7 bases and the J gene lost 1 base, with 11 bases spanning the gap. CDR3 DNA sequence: TGTGCCTCAGAAACAACGAGCAATCAGCCCCAGCATTTT. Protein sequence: CASETTSNQPQHF. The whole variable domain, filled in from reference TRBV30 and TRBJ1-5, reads SQTIHQWPATLVQPVGSPLSLECTVEGTSNPNLYWYRQAAGRGLQLLFYSVGIGQISSEVPQNLSASRPQDRQFILSSKKLLLSDSGFYLCASETTSNQPQHFGDGTRLSIL.

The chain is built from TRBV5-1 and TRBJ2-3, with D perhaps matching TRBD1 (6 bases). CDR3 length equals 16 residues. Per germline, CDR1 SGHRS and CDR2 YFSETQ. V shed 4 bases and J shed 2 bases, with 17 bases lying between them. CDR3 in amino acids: CASSRTETGYTDTQYF. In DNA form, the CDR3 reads TGCGCCAGCAGCCGGACGGAGACAGGCTACACAGATACGCAGTATTTT. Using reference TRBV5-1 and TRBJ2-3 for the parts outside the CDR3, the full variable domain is KAGVTQTPRYLIKTRGQQVTLSCSPISGHRSVSWYQQTPGQGLQFLFEYFSETQRNKGNFPGRFSGRQFSNSRSEMNVSTLELGDSALYLCASSRTETGYTDTQYFGPGTRLTVL.

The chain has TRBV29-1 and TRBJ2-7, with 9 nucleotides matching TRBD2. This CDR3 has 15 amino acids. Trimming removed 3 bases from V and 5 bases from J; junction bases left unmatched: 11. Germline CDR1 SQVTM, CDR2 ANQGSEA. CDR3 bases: TGCAGCGTTGAGGGGCGGGAGGGCCTGAGGAACGAGCAGTACTTC. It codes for CSVEGREGLRNEQYF.

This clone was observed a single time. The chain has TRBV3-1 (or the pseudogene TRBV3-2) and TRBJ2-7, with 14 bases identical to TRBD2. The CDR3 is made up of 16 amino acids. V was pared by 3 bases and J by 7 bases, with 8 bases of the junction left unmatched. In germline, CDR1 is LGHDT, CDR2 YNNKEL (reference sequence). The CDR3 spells CASSHLGLAGDWEQYF. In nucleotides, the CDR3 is TGTGCCAGCAGCCATCTGGGACTAGCGGGAGATTGGGAGCAGTACTTC.